This T cell receptor (beta chain) was obtained from a study of OX40 agonist ivuxolimab in advanced cancers. The table came from immunoSEQ multiplex PCR; TCRdb's copy has only in-frame clones and leaves some out. The sample contains about 35,000 clones, around 80% of which appear only once. Exclusion applied to patients with autoimmune disease history or systemic immunosuppression. General observations from the study: Partial responders receiving 0.1-3.0 mg/kg showed among the lowest clonal expansion.

Germline V gene sequence: CDR1 SGHTA, CDR2 FQGNSA. Trimming left V 2 bases short and J 1 base short, with 9 bases between. The CDR3 is made up of 15 amino acids. This clone was seen more than once but under ten times. Its antigen is as yet unknown. The sequences come from CD4+ or CD8+ T cells sorted from blood, collected in a trial of the OX40 agonist ivuxolimab. The sequence came from an adult with an advanced solid tumor such as melanoma, head and neck, liver or kidney cancer. The chain carries TRBV7-2 and TRBJ2-1; D is ambiguous. CDR3 nucleotide sequence: TGTGCCAGCAGCTTATCCTATAGATCCTACAATGAGCAGTTCTTC. It translates to CASSLSYRSYNEQFF.